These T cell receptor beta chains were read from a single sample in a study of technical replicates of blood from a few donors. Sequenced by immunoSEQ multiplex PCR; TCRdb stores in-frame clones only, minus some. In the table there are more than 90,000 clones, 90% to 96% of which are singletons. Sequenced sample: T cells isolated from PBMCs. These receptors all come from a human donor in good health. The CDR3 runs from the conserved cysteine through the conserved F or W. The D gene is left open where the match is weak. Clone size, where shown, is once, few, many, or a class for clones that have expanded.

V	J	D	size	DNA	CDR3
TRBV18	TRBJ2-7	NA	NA	TGTGCCAGCTCACCACAGGGGTTTGGTTACGAGCAGTACTTC	CASSPQGFGYEQYF
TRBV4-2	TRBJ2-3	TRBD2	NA	TGTGCCAGCAGCTCTCCCGGGACTAGACGTGCTGGCACAGATACGCAGTATTTT	CASSSPGTRRAGTDTQYF
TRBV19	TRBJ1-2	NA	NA	TGTGCCAGTAGTGATATGGCCCTTTCCTATGGCTACACCTTC	CASSDMALSYGYTF
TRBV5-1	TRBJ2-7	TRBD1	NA	TGCGCCAGCAGCCGAAACCGACAGGGCACGGGTCACGAGCAGTACTTC	CASSRNRQGTGHEQYF
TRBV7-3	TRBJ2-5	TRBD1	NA	TGTGCCAGCAGCTTAACCCGGGACAGGGAGATATACTTC	CASSLTRDREIYF
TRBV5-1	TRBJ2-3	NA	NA	TGCGCCAGCAGCTTACGAGGGAGGCCCACAGATACGCAGTATTTT	CASSLRGRPTDTQYF
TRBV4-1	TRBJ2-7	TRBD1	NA	TGCGCCAGCAGCCGGCCGGGACAGGGAGAATACGAGCAGTACTTC	CASSRPGQGEYEQYF
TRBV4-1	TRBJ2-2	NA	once	TGCGCCAGCAGCCTAAAGACTGGCAAGGCCGGGGAGCTGTTTTTT	CASSLKTGKAGELFF
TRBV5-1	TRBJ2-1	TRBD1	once	TGCGCCAGCAGCTTGTCTCAGGGGGCTTCCTACAATGAGCAGTTCTTC	CASSLSQGASYNEQFF
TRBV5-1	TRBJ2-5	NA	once	TGCGCCAGCAGCTTGCGTGTAGAAAAAGAGACCCAGTACTTC	CASSLRVEKETQYF
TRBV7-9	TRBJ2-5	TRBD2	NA	TGTGCCAGCAGCCTAGGGGAAGCGGGAGAAGAGACCCAGTACTTC	CASSLGEAGEETQYF
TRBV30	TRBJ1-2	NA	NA	TGTGCCTGGAGATCGTGGGCAGGGAACTATGGCTACACCTTC	CAWRSWAGNYGYTF
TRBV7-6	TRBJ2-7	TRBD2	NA	TGTGCCAGCAGCCGACTAGCGGGAGGAAACTACGAGCAGTACTTC	CASSRLAGGNYEQYF
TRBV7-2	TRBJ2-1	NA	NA	TGTGCCAGCAGCTTAGGAACTGCCAGGTACTACAATGAGCAGTTCTTC	CASSLGTARYYNEQFF
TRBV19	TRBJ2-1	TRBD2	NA	TGTGCCAGTAGTGACGGACTAGCGGGAGGAAGATTGAACAATGAGCAGTTCTTC	CASSDGLAGGRLNNEQFF
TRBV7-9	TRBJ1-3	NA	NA	TGTGCCAGCAGCCCAGGGTCCGTCTCTGGAAACACCATATATTTT	CASSPGSVSGNTIYF
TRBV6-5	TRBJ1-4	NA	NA	TGTGCCAGCAGGCCCCGACAGGACCTGAATGAAAAACTGTTTTTT	CASRPRQDLNEKLFF
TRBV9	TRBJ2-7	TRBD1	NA	TGTGCCAGCAGCCAATTACCAGGGGGCCTCTACGAGCAGTACTTC	CASSQLPGGLYEQYF
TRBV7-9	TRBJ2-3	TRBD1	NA	TGTGCCAGCAGCTTAGGGTCGGGGCAAAGGGGGCTGGATACGCAGTATTTT	CASSLGSGQRGLDTQYF
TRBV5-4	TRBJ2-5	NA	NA	TGTGCCAGCAGCCCCGGGGGGCGCGATATCCAGACCCAGTACTTC	CASSPGGRDIQTQYF
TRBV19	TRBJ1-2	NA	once	TGTGCCAGTAGTATAGGTCAGTCCTATGGCTACACCTTC	CASSIGQSYGYTF
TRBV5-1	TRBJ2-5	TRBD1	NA	TGCGCCAGCAGCGACTACACAGGGGGCTCTCAAGAGACCCAGTACTTC	CASSDYTGGSQETQYF
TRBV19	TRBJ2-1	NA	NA	TGTGCCAGTAGTATGCAGGACAGCGCCTACAATGAGCAGTTCTTC	CASSMQDSAYNEQFF
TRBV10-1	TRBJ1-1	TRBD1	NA	TGCGCCAGCAGTGAAGGGGGCCTGGGGGCTGTTGAAGCTTTCTTT	CASSEGGLGAVEAFF
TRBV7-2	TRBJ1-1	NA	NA	TGTGCCAGCAGCCCAGGGGCAGCGAACACTGAAGCTTTCTTT	CASSPGAANTEAFF
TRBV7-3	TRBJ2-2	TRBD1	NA	TGTGCCAGCAGCTCGGACAGGGCGAAGGGCGGGGAGCTGTTTTTT	CASSSDRAKGGELFF
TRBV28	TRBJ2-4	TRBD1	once	TGTGCCAGCACCTCCGGGGACAGGGATGCAAACATTCAGTACTTC	CASTSGDRDANIQYF
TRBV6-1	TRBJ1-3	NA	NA	TGTGCCAGTAGTCCCCTTTCTGGAAACACCATATATTTT	CASSPLSGNTIYF
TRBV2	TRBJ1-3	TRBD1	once	TGTGCCAGCAGCCCGGGACAGGGCCTATATTTT	CASSPGQGLYF
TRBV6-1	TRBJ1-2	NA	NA	TGTGCCAGCAGTGAGGTCCCTCGGGGGAGGGAATATGGCTACACCTTC	CASSEVPRGREYGYTF
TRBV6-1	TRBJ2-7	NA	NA	TGTGCCAGCAGTCCCATAGATTACGAGCAGTACTTC	CASSPIDYEQYF
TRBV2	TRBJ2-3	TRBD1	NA	TGTGCCAGCCGAGCAGCTTCCGGGACAGGGATTACAGATACGCAGTATTTT	CASRAASGTGITDTQYF
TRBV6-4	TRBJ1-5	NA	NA	TGTGCCAGCAGTGACTATCAGCAAGTAGGCAGGGACAATCAGCCCCAGCATTTT	CASSDYQQVGRDNQPQHF
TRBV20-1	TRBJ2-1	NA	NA	TGCAGTGCTCGAGAAGCCGGTGAGCAGTTCTTC	CSAREAGEQFF
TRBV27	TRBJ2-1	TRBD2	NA	TGTGCCAGCAGTTTAACGCTCGGGACTAGCGGGAGTCGCAATGAGCAGTTCTTC	CASSLTLGTSGSRNEQFF
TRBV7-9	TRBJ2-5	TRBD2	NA	TGTGCCAGCAGCTTACTCTCCGGGGGGTCATACGAGACCCAGTACTTC	CASSLLSGGSYETQYF
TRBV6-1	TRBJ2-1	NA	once	TGTGCCAGCAGTGAATTTGGGGGAGGGGGTTCCTATGAGCAGTTCTTC	CASSEFGGGGSYEQFF
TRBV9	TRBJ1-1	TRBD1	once	TGTGCCAGCAGCGCCGGGACAGGGAACACTGAAGCTTTCTTT	CASSAGTGNTEAFF
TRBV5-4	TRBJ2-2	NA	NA	TGTGCCAGCAGGATAGAGGAGGCCGGGGAGCTGTTTTTT	CASRIEEAGELFF
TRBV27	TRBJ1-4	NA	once	TGTGCCAGCGGGGCCAGAGATAATGAAAAACTGTTTTTT	CASGARDNEKLFF
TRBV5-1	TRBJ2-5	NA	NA	TGCGCCAGCAGCTTGGGAGTGAACTTCCAAGAGACCCAGTACTTC	CASSLGVNFQETQYF
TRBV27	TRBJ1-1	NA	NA	TGTGCCAGCAGTGCAAACAGTGGCGCGACTGAAGCTTTCTTT	CASSANSGATEAFF
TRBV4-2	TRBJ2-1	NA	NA	TGTGCCAGCAGCCAAGATCCTAGCGCCGGTGAGCAGTTCTTC	CASSQDPSAGEQFF
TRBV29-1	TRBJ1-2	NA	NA	TGCAGCGTTGTTTGGTCCGGGTTCTACACCTTC	CSVVWSGFYTF